This T cell receptor beta chain was identified during a study of blood T cell repertoires in COVID-19. This clone was recorded only once. Generated by immunoSEQ multiplex PCR, the TCRdb table keeps only in-frame clones and is missing some. The sample contains around 270,000 clones, over 70% of which appear only once. This CDR3 spans 14 amino acids. The V and J ends lost 0 bases and 7 bases, in that order; junction bases with no gene match: 1. The germline V gene encodes CDR1 LGHNA and CDR2 YNFKEQ. Sequences were obtained from PBMCs or T cells enriched from blood (not recorded which). The chain links TRBV4-2 to TRBJ2-1, with 9 positions matching TRBD1. The clonotype was recovered from a woman aged 35 to 49 who had been exposed to COVID-19. The CDR3 here is CASSQEGTGNEQFF. The CDR3 region has the DNA TGTGCCAGCAGCCAAGAGGGGACAGGGAATGAGCAGTTCTTC.